This passage covers 3 T cell receptor beta chains from one sample sequenced in a study of shared clonotypes between healthy human individuals. Naive CD8 isolation took CD45RO-negative cells positively selected for CCR7 and excluded terminally differentiated effector memory CD45RA+ cells. The table came from immunoSEQ multiplex PCR; TCRdb's copy has only in-frame clones and leaves some out. The table has about 2.2 million clones, about 93% seen once. The sequenced sample was naive CD8+ T cells from PBMCs. The receptor set was obtained from a young man in good health. Some clones in this sample may be carry-over from other donors' samples.

This rearrangement joins TRBV4-2 to TRBJ1-6; possibly TRBD1 for D (6 bases). V shed 3 bases and J shed 7 bases, with 10 bases lying between them. CDR1 LGHNA and CDR2 YNFKEQ come from the germline V gene. The CDR3 loop spans 14 amino acids. CDR3 in DNA: TGTGCCAGCAGCCAGATGACAGGCAATTCACCCCTCCACTTT. Protein: CASSQMTGNSPLHF.

The CDR3, as DNA: TGTGCCAGCAGCCTACTAGCGGGAGCGATTACAGATACGCAGTATTTT. Residues: CASSLLAGAITDTQYF. The gene calls are TRBV7-6 and TRBJ2-3; 11 bases agree with TRBD2. CDR3 size: 16 residues. V was clipped by 5 bases and J by 3 bases; unmatched bases: 7. CDR1 and CDR2 (germline): SGHVS, FNYEAQ.

This chain links TRBV21-1 with TRBJ1-2; the table's D call TRBD1 went unverified against the DNA. TRBV21-1 represents a pseudogene. The CDR3 totals 13 residues. CDR3 DNA: TGTGCCAGCAGCAAAGTCCAGGGGGCTGGCTACACCTTC. Encoded protein: CASSKVQGAGYTF.